Shown below are 24 T cell receptor beta chains from a single sample sequenced in a study of shared clonotypes between healthy human individuals. Method: immunoSEQ multiplex PCR; TCRdb's copy keeps in-frame clones and lacks some. The sample has 1.6 million or so clones, approximately 98.5% seen once; the top ten hold around 0.33%. Sequenced material: naive CD4+ T cells sorted from blood. The subset was: CD45RA+ positively selected. The receptor set was obtained from a man aged 25-40 years in good health.

The chain combines TRBV30 with TRBJ1-4; 8 bases line up with TRBD1. Trimming at V came to 1 base and at J to 8 bases, leaving 9 bases not matched to a gene. CDR1 and CDR2 from the germline V gene are GTSNPN and SVGIG (reference sequence). The CDR3 totals 15 residues. For the CDR3, the DNA is TGTGCCTGGAGTGCCCGGACAGGGATTAGAGAAAAACTGTTTTTT. This encodes CAWSARTGIREKLFF.

V usage is TRBV28 and J usage is TRBJ1-2, with D uncertain. Germline lookup yields CDR1 MDHEN and CDR2 SYDVKM. This CDR3 spans 12 amino acids. V gave up 6 bases and J gave up 4 bases, with 9 bases separating them. CDR3 coding DNA: TGTGCCAGCAGGCACAGCGTCTATGGCTACACCTTC. Its protein product is CASRHSVYGYTF.

This sequence joins TRBV5-1 and TRBJ2-7; D gene ambiguous. Per the germline V gene, CDR1 is SGHRS and CDR2 is YFSETQ. Between the trimmed V and J ends, which lost 5 bases and 1 base, there was a span of 10 bases. This CDR3 has 13 residues. The DNA for the CDR3 is TGCGCCAGCAGTTTCACGGCGTCCTACGAGCAGTACTTC. This encodes CASSFTASYEQYF.

This rearrangement joins TRBV6-1 to TRBJ2-1; TRBD1 matches at 11 bases. CDR3 length: 16 amino acids. The germline V gene encodes CDR1 MNHNS and CDR2 SASEGT. The junction had 6 bases not matched to a gene; V was cut back by 4 bases and J by 4 bases. As DNA, the CDR3 is TGTGCCAGCAGTGGCCGGGACAGGGGGAATTACAATGAGCAGTTCTTC. Translated, it gives CASSGRDRGNYNEQFF.

This chain links TRBV19 with TRBJ1-5; D is ambiguous. The germline V gene encodes CDR1 LNHDA and CDR2 SQIVND (reference sequence). V was pared by 1 base and J by 5 bases, with 12 bases between. There are 15 residues in the CDR3. The CDR3 is CASSIGTDRDQPQHF. The CDR3, as DNA: TGTGCCAGTAGTATAGGTACGGATAGGGATCAGCCCCAGCATTTT.

The V call is TRBV5-1, the J call TRBJ2-7; D unresolved. This CDR3 spans 15 amino acids. Trimming left V 3 bases short and J 2 bases short, with 15 bases between. Germline lookup yields CDR1 SGHRS and CDR2 YFSETQ. The CDR3 DNA reads TGCGCCAGCAGCTCGGGCACCACCAAGGCCTACGAGCAGTACTTC. Encoded protein: CASSSGTTKAYEQYF.

This clone showed up just once. The chain uses TRBV18 and TRBJ1-5; maybe TRBD1 (6 bases). Deletions cut 6 bases from V and 5 bases from J, with 17 bases between. CDR1 and CDR2 (germline): KGHSH, LQKENI. The CDR3 is made up of 15 amino acids. The CDR3 loop is CASSRTGTRDQPQHF. Here the CDR3 DNA reads TGTGCCAGCTCGCGAACCGGGACAAGGGATCAGCCCCAGCATTTT.

This clone is a singleton in its sample. The rearrangement uses TRBV10-1 and TRBJ1-1, with 9 nucleotides matching TRBD1. The V and J ends lost 3 bases and 2 bases, in that order; junction bases with no gene match: 7. Germline V lookup: CDR1 WNHNN, CDR2 SYGVQD (reference sequence). The CDR3 has 16 residues. CDR3 coding DNA: TGCGCCAGCAGTGACGGGACAGGGAAAAAAAACACTGAAGCTTTCTTT. It translates to CASSDGTGKKNTEAFF.

The chain uses TRBV7-9 and TRBJ2-1; no reliable D call. In germline, CDR1 is SEHNR, CDR2 FQNEAQ (reference sequence). The CDR3 sequence is 12 residues long. The V end lost 5 bases, the J end lost 7 bases, and 9 bases lay between the germline ends. CDR3 in DNA: TGTGCCAGCAGCCTGACCAAAAATGAGCAGTTCTTC. Protein product: CASSLTKNEQFF.

This clone has just one count. This chain joins TRBV11-2 and TRBJ2-7; the D call may be TRBD1 or TRBD2 (5 bases each). CDR3 length: 15 residues. The germline gives CDR1 SGHAT, CDR2 FQNNGV. The V and J ends lost 0 bases and 3 bases respectively, with 12 bases between them. For the CDR3, the DNA is TGTGCCAGCAGCTTAGATGGGACGGCCCTCTACGAGCAGTACTTC. Amino acids: CASSLDGTALYEQYF.

V and J are TRBV7-2 and TRBJ2-2; TRBD2 is a possible D gene (6 bases). CDR1 is SGHTA, CDR2 FQGNSA, per germline. V was shortened by 5 bases and J by 4 bases, with 17 bases between the two germline ends. The CDR3 spans 16 residues. This CDR3 reads CASSPQAGSSTGELFF. CDR3 DNA: TGTGCCAGCAGCCCCCAGGCGGGATCCAGCACCGGGGAGCTGTTTTTT.

The chain uses TRBV9 and TRBJ2-6, with 7 bases that match TRBD1. Germline assignment: CDR1 SGDLS and CDR2 YYNGEE. Losses at the gene ends were 4 bases for V and 2 bases for J; bases not matched to a gene: 15. The CDR3 sequence is 19 residues long. CDR3 sequence: CASSSRGQGDLAGANVLTF. DNA for the CDR3: TGTGCCAGCAGCTCTAGAGGTCAGGGGGATCTAGCTGGGGCCAACGTCCTGACTTTC.

This clone was seen just once. The gene calls are TRBV7-9 and TRBJ2-7; 7 nucleotides line up with TRBD2. The CDR3 runs 13 residues. With V trimmed by 7 bases and J by 5 bases, 8 bases remained unmatched. The germline CDR1 and CDR2 sequences are SEHNR and FQNEAQ (reference sequence). The CDR3 is CASNQRGLDEQYF. The CDR3 DNA is TGTGCCAGCAACCAGCGGGGCTTAGACGAGCAGTACTTC.

The rearrangement links TRBV6-1 to TRBJ2-1; 9 bases agree with TRBD2. This CDR3 contains 15 residues. Germline assignment: CDR1 MNHNS and CDR2 SASEGT. With 1 base clipped from V and 11 bases from J, the junction kept 9 bases outside the gene matches. CDR3 in amino acids: CASSEEWLAGQKQFF. The DNA for the CDR3 is TGTGCCAGCAGTGAAGAGTGGCTAGCGGGGCAAAAGCAGTTCTTC.

The rearrangement joins TRBV5-4 to TRBJ2-7; tentatively, D is TRBD2 (6 bases). The CDR3 loop spans 13 amino acids. V was pared by 5 bases and J by 2 bases, with 11 bases between. Germline V gives CDR1 SGHNT, CDR2 YYREEE (reference sequence). CDR3: CASRRDLTYEQYF. The CDR3 DNA reads as TGTGCCAGCAGACGGGACTTAACCTACGAGCAGTACTTC.

The chain employs TRBV7-3 and TRBJ2-3; D gene unclear. CDR1 is SGHTA and CDR2 is FQGTGA in the germline V gene. CDR3 size: 14 residues. The V and J ends lost 2 bases and 4 bases respectively, with 10 bases between them. The DNA for the CDR3 is TGTGCCAGCAGCTTATGGGGTGTATCAGATACGCAGTATTTT. Its protein product is CASSLWGVSDTQYF.

J is TRBJ2-1 and V is TRBV12-5; D possibly uses TRBD1 or TRBD2 (5 bases each). The V gene's germline CDR1 is LGHNT and CDR2 FRNRAP. The ends were cut back, 11 bases at V and 2 bases at J, with 16 bases in the middle. This CDR3 spans 14 amino acids. The CDR3: CASSSTGAYNEQFF. The CDR3 coding sequence is TGTGCTTCTAGCAGTACAGGCGCCTACAATGAGCAGTTCTTC.

Comments on this clone: Other nucleotide sequences in the sample specify the same CDR3. This rearrangement joins TRBV18 to TRBJ2-3, with no clear D. The CDR3 is 13 residues long. CDR1 is KGHSH, CDR2 LQKENI, per germline. V lost 2 bases and J lost 0, with 3 bases in between. In nucleotides, the CDR3 is TGTGCCAGCTCACCAACCAGCACAGATACGCAGTATTTT. It is translated as CASSPTSTDTQYF.

The V gene is TRBV23-1, the J gene TRBJ2-3, with a possible D match to TRBD2 (5 bases). TRBV23-1 belongs to the ORF category, with a function that is uncertain. CDR3 length: 17 amino acids. V gave up 0 bases and J gave up 8 bases, with 21 bases separating them. CDR3 sequence reads: CASSQSTPPGLTGTQYF. The CDR3 nucleotides are TGCGCCAGCAGTCAATCAACCCCCCCCGGACTTACGGGTACGCAGTATTTT.

The V and J genes are TRBV4-3 and TRBJ1-1; the D is unclear. Per the germline V gene, CDR1 is LGHNA and CDR2 is YSLEER. The ends were cut back, 1 base at V and 1 base at J, with 13 bases in the middle. This CDR3 has 16 residues. For the CDR3, the DNA is TGCGCCAGCAGCCAAGGTTTCCCCCGATGGAACACTGAAGCTTTCTTT. This gives the protein CASSQGFPRWNTEAFF.

The chain couples TRBV4-3 to TRBJ1-5; maybe TRBD1 (5 bases). The germline V gene has CDR1 LGHNA and CDR2 YSLEER. The V end was cut by 4 bases, the J end by 6 bases, with 13 bases between. CDR3 length: 14 residues. The CDR3 here is CASSLRRGSQPQHF. The CDR3 nucleotides are TGCGCCAGCAGCCTTCGACGGGGCAGTCAGCCCCAGCATTTT.

The chain has TRBV20-1 and TRBJ1-1; D is uncertain. This CDR3 is 11 amino acids long. Germline-derived CDR1 and CDR2 are DFQATT and SNEGSKA (reference sequence). V was cut by 5 bases and J by 5 bases, with 9 bases left in between. This CDR3 reads CSARTGTEAFF. In DNA form, the CDR3 reads TGCAGTGCTCGGACGGGAACTGAAGCTTTCTTT.

The chain recombines TRBV4-2 with TRBJ2-7; the match to TRBD2 covers 11 bases. Germline V gene sequence: CDR1 LGHNA, CDR2 YNFKEQ. After removal of 5 bases from V and 2 bases from J, the junction contained 5 bases not matched to a gene. CDR3 length: 15 residues. CDR3 loop: CASSSGTSGPYEQYF. CDR3 DNA sequence: TGTGCCAGCAGCTCGGGGACTAGCGGTCCCTACGAGCAGTACTTC.

This clone appeared once. The chain uses TRBV18 and TRBJ2-7; unclear D gene. The V end lost 6 bases, the J end lost 5 bases, and 8 bases lay between the germline ends. In germline, CDR1 is KGHSH, CDR2 LQKENI. The CDR3 length is 11 residues. In DNA, the CDR3 is TGTGCCAGCTCGAGTAAAGACGAGCAGTACTTC. Its protein is CASSSKDEQYF.